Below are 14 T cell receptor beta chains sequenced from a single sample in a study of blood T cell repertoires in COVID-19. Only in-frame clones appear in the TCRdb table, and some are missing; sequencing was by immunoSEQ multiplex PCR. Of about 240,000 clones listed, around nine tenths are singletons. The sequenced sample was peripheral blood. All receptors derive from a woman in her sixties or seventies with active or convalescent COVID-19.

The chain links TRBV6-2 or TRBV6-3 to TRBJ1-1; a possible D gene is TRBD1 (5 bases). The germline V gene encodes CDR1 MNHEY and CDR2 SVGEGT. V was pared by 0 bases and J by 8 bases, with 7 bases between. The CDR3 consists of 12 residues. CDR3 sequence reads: CASSYSGAEAFF. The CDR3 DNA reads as TGTGCCAGCAGTTACTCTGGGGCAGAAGCTTTCTTT.

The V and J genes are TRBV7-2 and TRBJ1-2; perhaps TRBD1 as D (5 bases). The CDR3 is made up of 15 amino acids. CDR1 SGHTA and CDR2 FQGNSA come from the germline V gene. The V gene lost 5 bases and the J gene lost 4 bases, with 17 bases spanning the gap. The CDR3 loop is CASSPGGADGYGYTF. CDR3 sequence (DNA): TGTGCCAGCAGCCCAGGAGGGGCGGATGGCTATGGCTACACCTTC.

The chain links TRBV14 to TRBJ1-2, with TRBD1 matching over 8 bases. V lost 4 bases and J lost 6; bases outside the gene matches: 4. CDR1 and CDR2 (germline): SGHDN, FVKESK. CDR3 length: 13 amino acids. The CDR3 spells CASSPRQGNGYTF. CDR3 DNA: TGTGCCAGCAGCCCGAGACAGGGGAATGGCTACACCTTC.

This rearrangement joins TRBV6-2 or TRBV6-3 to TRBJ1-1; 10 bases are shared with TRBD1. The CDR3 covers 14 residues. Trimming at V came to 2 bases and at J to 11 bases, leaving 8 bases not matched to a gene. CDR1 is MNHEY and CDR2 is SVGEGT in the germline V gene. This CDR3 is CASSYGTGVAGAFF. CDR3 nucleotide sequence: TGTGCCAGCAGTTACGGGACAGGGGTAGCCGGTGCTTTCTTT.

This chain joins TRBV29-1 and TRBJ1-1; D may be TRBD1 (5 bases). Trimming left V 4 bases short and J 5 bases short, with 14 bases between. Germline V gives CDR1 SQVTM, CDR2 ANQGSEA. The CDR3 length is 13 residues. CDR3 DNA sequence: TGCAGCGTTGCGGTGGGGGGGGAGACTGAAGCTTTCTTT. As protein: CSVAVGGETEAFF.

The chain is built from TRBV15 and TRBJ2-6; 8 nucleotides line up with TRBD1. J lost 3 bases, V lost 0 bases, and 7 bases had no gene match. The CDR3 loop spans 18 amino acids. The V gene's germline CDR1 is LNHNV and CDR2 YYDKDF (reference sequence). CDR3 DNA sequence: TGTGCCACCAGCAGAGAGGCAGGGGGCGCGGGTGGGGCCAACGTCCTGACTTTC. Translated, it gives CATSREAGGAGGANVLTF.

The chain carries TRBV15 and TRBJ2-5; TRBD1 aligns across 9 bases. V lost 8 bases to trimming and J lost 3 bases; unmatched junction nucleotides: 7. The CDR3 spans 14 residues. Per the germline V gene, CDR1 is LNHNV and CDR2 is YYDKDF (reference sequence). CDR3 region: CATGRQGEEETQYF. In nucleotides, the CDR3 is TGTGCCACCGGGAGACAGGGGGAGGAAGAGACCCAGTACTTC.

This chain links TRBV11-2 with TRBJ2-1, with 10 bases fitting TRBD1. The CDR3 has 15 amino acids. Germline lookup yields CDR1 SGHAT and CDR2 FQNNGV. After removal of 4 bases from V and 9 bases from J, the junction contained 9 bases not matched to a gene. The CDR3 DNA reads TGTGCCAGCAGCTACCGACAGGGGGCGCAGCTTGAGCAGTTCTTC. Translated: CASSYRQGAQLEQFF.

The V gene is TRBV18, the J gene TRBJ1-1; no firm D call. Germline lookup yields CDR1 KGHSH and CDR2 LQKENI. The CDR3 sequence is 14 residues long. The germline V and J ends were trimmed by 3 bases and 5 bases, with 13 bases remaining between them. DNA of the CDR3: TGTGCCAGCTCACCGCCGGGTGAGGGAACTGAAGCTTTCTTT. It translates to CASSPPGEGTEAFF.

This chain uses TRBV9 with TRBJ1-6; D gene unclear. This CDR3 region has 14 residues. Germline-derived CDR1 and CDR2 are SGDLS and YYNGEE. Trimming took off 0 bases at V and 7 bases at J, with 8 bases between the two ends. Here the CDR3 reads CASSVGYGNSPLHF. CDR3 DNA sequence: TGTGCCAGCAGCGTAGGGTACGGGAATTCACCCCTCCACTTT.

The CDR3 DNA reads as TGTGCCAGCACTCTCCCTGGGGCCAACGTCCTGACTTTC. This gives the protein CASTLPGANVLTF. The chain carries TRBV6-6 and TRBJ2-6, with D unresolved. Germline CDR1 reads MNHNY; CDR2 reads SVGAGI (reference sequence). The V end lost 7 bases, the J end lost 2 bases, and 6 bases lay between the germline ends. This CDR3 is built from 13 residues.

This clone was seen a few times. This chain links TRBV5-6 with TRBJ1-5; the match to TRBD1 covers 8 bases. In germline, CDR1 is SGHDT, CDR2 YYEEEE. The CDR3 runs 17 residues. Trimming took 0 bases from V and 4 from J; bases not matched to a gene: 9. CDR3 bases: TGTGCCAGCAGCTTGGGAACTTGGACAGGGCCTAATCAGCCCCAGCATTTT. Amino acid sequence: CASSLGTWTGPNQPQHF.

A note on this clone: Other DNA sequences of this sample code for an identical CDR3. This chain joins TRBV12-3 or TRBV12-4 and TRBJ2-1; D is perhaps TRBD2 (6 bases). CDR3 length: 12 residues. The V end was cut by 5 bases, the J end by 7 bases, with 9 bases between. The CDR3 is CASSLRGNEQFF. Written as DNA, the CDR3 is TGTGCCAGCAGTCTACGGGGGAATGAGCAGTTCTTC.

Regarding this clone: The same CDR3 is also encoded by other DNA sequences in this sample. The CDR3, as DNA: TGTGCCAGCAGTGGACAGGGAGCGGGAAACACCATATATTTT. The encoded protein is CASSGQGAGNTIYF. V is TRBV2 and J is TRBJ1-3; 7 positions match TRBD1. The length of the CDR3 is 14 residues. V gave up 4 bases and J gave up 4 bases; unmatched junction bases: 4. Germline V lookup: CDR1 SNHLY, CDR2 FYNNEI.